The rows below give T cell receptor beta chains drawn from one sample of a study of blood T cell repertoires in COVID-19. TCRdb's table, derived via immunoSEQ multiplex PCR, lists solely in-frame clones and lacks some. The sample contains 200,000 to 300,000 clones, just under 85% of which appear only once. Sequenced sample: peripheral blood. These receptors were collected from an older man with acute or convalescent COVID-19. The CDR3 runs from the conserved cysteine through the conserved F or W. Fields, in order: D gene, J gene, V gene, clone size, CDR3 DNA, CDR3 protein. D genes are given only for firm matches. Clone size, where shown, is once, few, many, or a class for clones that have expanded.

.	TRBJ2-2	TRBV6-6	.	TGTGCCAGCAGACAGGGATCCTTCACCGGGGAGCTGTTTTTT	CASRQGSFTGELFF
.	TRBJ1-2	TRBV10-1	.	TGCGCCAGCAGTCGGACAGCTAACTATGGCTACACCTTC	CASSRTANYGYTF
.	TRBJ2-7	TRBV12-3/TRBV12-4	.	TGTGCCAGCAGTCCGGGACACCTATACGAGCAGTACTTC	CASSPGHLYEQYF
TRBD1	TRBJ1-1	TRBV6-1	.	TGTGCCAGCAGTGTTACCAGGGGGCCGGTGAACACTGAAGCTTTCTTT	CASSVTRGPVNTEAFF
TRBD1	TRBJ1-4	TRBV14	few	TGTGCCAGCAGCCCTTCTATCCGACAGGGGATAAATGAAAAACTGTTTTTT	CASSPSIRQGINEKLFF
TRBD1	TRBJ1-1	TRBV12-5	.	TGTGCTAGTGGTTCAAAAGGGACAGGGGCTGACACTGAAGCTTTCTTT	CASGSKGTGADTEAFF
TRBD1	TRBJ1-5	TRBV12-3/TRBV12-4	.	TGTGCCAGCAGTTCCTCAGGGGGTAAACGGCATTTT	CASSSSGGKRHF
TRBD1	TRBJ1-1	TRBV2	.	TGTGCCAGCATCCTACAGGGGGTCCAATTGAACACTGAAGCTTTCTTT	CASILQGVQLNTEAFF
TRBD2	TRBJ2-7	TRBV10-1	.	TGCGCCATCTACCTCAGGACTAGCGGTTGGAGAGAGCAGTACTTC	CAIYLRTSGWREQYF
TRBD2	TRBJ2-7	TRBV10-3	.	TGTGCCATCAAAGGTTGGCGAGCGGGAGGGCCTGAGGGAGAGCAGTACTTC	CAIKGWRAGGPEGEQYF
.	TRBJ2-2	TRBV5-1	.	TGCGCCAGCATGACGGGACACTCGACGAACACCGGGGAGCTGTTTTTT	CASMTGHSTNTGELFF
.	TRBJ2-7	TRBV7-3	.	TGTGCCAGCAGCTCATACGGGTCTCGGGACGAGCAGTACTTC	CASSSYGSRDEQYF
TRBD1	TRBJ2-1	TRBV15	many	TGTGCCACCAGCAGGGGGAGCAGGGGGTTCACCCGCTCCTACAATGAGCAGTTCTTC	CATSRGSRGFTRSYNEQFF
.	TRBJ2-7	TRBV4-1	.	TGCGCCAGCAGCCAGGGAGGAGGGGGCAGGCAGTCCGAGCAGTACTTC	CASSQGGGGRQSEQYF
.	TRBJ1-2	TRBV19	.	TGTGCCAGTAGTCCGACCTGGAAGCAGGCCTATGGCTACACCTTC	CASSPTWKQAYGYTF
TRBD1	TRBJ1-1	TRBV5-1	.	TGCGCCAGCAGCCGCAATCAGGGGGCTGGCGGTGAAGCTTTCTTT	CASSRNQGAGGEAFF
TRBD1	TRBJ1-2	TRBV4-1	.	TGCGCCAGCAGCCAAGATACAGGGGGCTATGGCTACACCTTC	CASSQDTGGYGYTF
TRBD1	TRBJ1-1	TRBV6-5	.	TGTGCCAGCAGTTGGGACAGGGTGAACACTGAAGCTTTCTTT	CASSWDRVNTEAFF
.	TRBJ1-2	TRBV7-9	once	TGTGCCAGCAGCGTTGATTCTTACCCGGGGGGATCCAACTATGGCTACACCTTC	CASSVDSYPGGSNYGYTF